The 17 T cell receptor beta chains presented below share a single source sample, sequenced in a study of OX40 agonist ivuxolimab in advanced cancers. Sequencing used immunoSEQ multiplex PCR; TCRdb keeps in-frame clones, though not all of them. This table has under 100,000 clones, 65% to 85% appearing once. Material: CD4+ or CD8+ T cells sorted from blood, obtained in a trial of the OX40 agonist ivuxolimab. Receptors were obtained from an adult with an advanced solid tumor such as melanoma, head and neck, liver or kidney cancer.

The CDR3: CASSPTGNTEAFF. The CDR3 DNA reads as TGTGCCAGCAGCCCTACAGGGAACACTGAAGCTTTCTTT. The chain uses TRBV6-4 and TRBJ1-1; D might be TRBD1 (5 bases). Trimming shortened V by 6 bases and J by 1 base, and 9 bases separated the two germline ends. The CDR3 consists of 13 residues. The germline V gene has CDR1 MRHNA and CDR2 SNTAGT.

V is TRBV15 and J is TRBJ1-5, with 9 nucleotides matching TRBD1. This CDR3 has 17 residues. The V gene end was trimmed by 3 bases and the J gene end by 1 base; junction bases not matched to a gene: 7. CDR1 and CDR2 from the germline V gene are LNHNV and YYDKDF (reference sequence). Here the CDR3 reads CATSRGTGKLSNQPQHF. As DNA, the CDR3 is TGTGCCACCAGCAGGGGGACAGGGAAATTGAGCAATCAGCCCCAGCATTTT. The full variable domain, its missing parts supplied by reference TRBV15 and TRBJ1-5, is DAMVIQNPRYQVTQFGKPVTLSCSQTLNHNVMYWYQQKSSQAPKLLFHYYDKDFNNEADTPDNFQSRRPNTSFCFLDIRSPGLGDTAMYLCATSRGTGKLSNQPQHFGDGTRLSIL.

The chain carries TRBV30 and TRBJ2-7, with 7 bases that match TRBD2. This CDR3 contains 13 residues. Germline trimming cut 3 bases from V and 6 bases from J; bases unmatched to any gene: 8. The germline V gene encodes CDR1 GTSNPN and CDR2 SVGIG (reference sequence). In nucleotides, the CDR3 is TGTGCCTGGAGGCGGGAGACTCCGGGCGAGCAGTACTTC. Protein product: CAWRRETPGEQYF. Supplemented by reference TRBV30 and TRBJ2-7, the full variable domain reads SQTIHQWPATLVQPVGSPLSLECTVEGTSNPNLYWYRQAAGRGLQLLFYSVGIGQISSEVPQNLSASRPQDRQFILSSKKLLLSDSGFYLCAWRRETPGEQYFGPGTRLTVT.

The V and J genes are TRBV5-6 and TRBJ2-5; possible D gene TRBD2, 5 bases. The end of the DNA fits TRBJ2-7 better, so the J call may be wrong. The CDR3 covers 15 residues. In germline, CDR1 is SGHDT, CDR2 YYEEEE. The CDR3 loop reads CASSLVGLPPYEQYF. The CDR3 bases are TGTGCCAGCAGCTTGGTAGGACTCCCACCCTACGAGCAGTACTTC.

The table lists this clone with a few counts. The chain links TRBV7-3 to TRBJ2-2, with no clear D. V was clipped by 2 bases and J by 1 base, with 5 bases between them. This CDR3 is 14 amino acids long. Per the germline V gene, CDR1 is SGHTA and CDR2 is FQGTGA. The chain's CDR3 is CASSLYQNTGELFF. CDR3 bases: TGTGCCAGCAGCTTATATCAGAACACCGGGGAGCTGTTTTTT.

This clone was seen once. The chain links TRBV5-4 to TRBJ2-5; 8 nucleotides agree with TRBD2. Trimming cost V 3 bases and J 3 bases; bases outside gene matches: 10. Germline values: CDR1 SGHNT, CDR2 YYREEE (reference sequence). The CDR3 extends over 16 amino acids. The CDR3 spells CASSSGPGGEKETQYF. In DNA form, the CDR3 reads TGTGCCAGCAGCTCCGGACCCGGGGGGGAAAAAGAGACCCAGTACTTC.

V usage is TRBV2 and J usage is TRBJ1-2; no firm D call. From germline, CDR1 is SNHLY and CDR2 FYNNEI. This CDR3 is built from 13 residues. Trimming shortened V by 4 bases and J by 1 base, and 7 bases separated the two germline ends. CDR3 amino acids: CASSGQDNYGYTF. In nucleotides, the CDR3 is TGTGCCAGCAGTGGTCAGGATAACTATGGCTACACCTTC.

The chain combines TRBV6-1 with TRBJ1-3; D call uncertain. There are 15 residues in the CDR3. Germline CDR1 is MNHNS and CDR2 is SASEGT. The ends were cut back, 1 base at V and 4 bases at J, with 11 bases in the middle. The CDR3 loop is CASSEGFWEGNTIYF. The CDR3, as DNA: TGTGCCAGCAGTGAAGGTTTTTGGGAGGGAAACACCATATATTTT.

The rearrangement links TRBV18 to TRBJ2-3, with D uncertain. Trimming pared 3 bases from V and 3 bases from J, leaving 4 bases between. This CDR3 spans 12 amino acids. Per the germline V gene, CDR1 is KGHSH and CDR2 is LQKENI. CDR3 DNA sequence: TGTGCCAGCTCACCTCCAACAGATACGCAGTATTTT. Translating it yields CASSPPTDTQYF. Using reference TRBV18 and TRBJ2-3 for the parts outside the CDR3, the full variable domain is NAGVMQNPRHLVRRRGQEARLRCSPMKGHSHVYWYRQLPEEGLKFMVYLQKENIIDESGMPKERFSAEFPKEGPSILRIQQVVRGDSAAYFCASSPPTDTQYFGPGTRLTVL.

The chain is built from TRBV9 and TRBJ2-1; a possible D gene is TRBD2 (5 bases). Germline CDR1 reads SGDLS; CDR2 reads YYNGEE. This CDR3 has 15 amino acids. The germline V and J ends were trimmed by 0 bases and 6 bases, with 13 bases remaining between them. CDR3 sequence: CASSVGGGLPNEQFF. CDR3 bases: TGTGCCAGCAGCGTAGGAGGAGGCCTTCCCAATGAGCAGTTCTTC.

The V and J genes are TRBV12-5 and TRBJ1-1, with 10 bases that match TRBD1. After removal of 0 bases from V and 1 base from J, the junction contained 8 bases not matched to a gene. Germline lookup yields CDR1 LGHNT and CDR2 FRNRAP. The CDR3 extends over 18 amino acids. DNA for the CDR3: TGTGCTAGTGGTTTGGTACTCGGGACAGGGGCGCGGAACACTGAAGCTTTCTTT. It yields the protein CASGLVLGTGARNTEAFF. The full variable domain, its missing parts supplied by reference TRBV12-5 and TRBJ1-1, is DARVTQTPRHKVTEMGQEVTMRCQPILGHNTVFWYRQTMMQGLELLAYFRNRAPLDDSGMPKDRFSAEMPDATLATLKIQPSEPRDSAVYFCASGLVLGTGARNTEAFFGQGTRLTVV.

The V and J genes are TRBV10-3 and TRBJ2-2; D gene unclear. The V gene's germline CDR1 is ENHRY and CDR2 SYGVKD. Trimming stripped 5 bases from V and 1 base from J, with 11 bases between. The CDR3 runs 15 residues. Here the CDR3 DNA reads TGTGCCATCAGTACCGGCCGCCAGAACACCGGGGAGCTGTTTTTT. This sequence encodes CAISTGRQNTGELFF.

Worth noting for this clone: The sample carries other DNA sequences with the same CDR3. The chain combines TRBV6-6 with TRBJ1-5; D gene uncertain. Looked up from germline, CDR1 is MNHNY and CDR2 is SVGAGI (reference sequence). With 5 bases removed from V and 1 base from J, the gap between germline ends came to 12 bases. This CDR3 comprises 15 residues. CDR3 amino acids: CASSPGRGSNQPQHF. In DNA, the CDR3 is TGTGCCAGCAGTCCCGGACGAGGCAGCAATCAGCCCCAGCATTTT.

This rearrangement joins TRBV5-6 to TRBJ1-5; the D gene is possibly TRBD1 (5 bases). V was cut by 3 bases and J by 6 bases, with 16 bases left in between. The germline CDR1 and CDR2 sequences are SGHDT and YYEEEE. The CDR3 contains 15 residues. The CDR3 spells CASSSGGQGGQPQHF. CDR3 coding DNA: TGTGCCAGCAGCTCCGGTGGGCAGGGAGGTCAGCCCCAGCATTTT.

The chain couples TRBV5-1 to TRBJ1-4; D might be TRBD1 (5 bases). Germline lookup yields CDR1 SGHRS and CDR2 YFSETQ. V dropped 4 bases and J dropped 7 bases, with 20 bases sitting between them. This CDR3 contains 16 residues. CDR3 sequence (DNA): TGCGCCAGCAGCCGCACTGGTAAGGGTAGGGGTGAAAAACTGTTTTTT. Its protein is CASSRTGKGRGEKLFF.

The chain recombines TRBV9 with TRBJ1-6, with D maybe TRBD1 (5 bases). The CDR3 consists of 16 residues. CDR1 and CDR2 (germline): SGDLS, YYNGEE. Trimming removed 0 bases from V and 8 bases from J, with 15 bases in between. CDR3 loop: CASSVDEGKGDSPLHF. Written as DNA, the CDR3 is TGTGCCAGCAGCGTAGACGAGGGGAAGGGTGATTCACCCCTCCACTTT.

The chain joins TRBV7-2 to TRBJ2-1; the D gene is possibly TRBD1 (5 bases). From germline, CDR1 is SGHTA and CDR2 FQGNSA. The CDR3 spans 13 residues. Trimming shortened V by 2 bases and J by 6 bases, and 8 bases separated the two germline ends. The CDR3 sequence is CASSLYQGNEQFF. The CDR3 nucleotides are TGTGCCAGCAGCTTATATCAGGGCAATGAGCAGTTCTTC.